This note documents a single TCR beta chain sequence. The CDR3 is cut off 3 residues early in the read; its end comes from the germline J gene. The data were taken from a study of T cells in women clearing cervical HPV infection. Turning to the study itself: Cases: HPV16-related CIN3 or worse on histology, a couple of invasive cancers.

The table came from immunoSEQ multiplex PCR; TCRdb's copy has only in-frame clones and leaves some out. The repertoire table contains tens of thousands of clones. Germline CDR1 is SGHAT and CDR2 is FQNNGV. Trimming took off 6 bases at V and 6 bases at J, with 15 bases between the two ends. There are 14 residues in the CDR3. Material for sequencing was blood buffy coat. The chain carries TRBV11-2 and TRBJ1-5; possibly TRBD1 for D (5 bases). The sequence was collected from a woman between 18 and 70 years old with a cervical HPV16 infection that either progressed to CIN3+ or cleared (not recorded which). CDR3 residues: CASSSNPQGQPQHF. Partial CDR3 DNA: TGTGCCAGCAGTTCAAACCCCCAGGGTCAGCCC. Filled out from reference TRBV11-2 and TRBJ1-5, the complete variable domain reads EAGVAQSPRYKIIEKRQSVAFWCNPISGHATLYWYQQILGQGPKLLIQFQNNGVVDDSQLPKDRFSAERLKGVDSTLKIQPAKLEDSAVYLCASSSNPQGQPQHFGDGTRLSIL.